The T cell receptor beta chain described here comes from a study of CD8 T cells in ankylosing spondylitis (dated by TCRdb to about 2017). At the level of the whole study: T cell receptor beta repertoires were profiled in healthy donors and ankylosing spondylitis patients so that disease-linked TCR variants could be found. The full study cohort comprised 25 ankylosing spondylitis patients and about 110 healthy donors. Peripheral blood was sampled, and synovial fluid was also collected from ankylosing spondylitis patients. Overall study outcomes, separate from this receptor: The disease-linked clones were reported to be significantly enriched in matched synovial fluid samples from ankylosing spondylitis patients. Some motif variants had previously been reported in the synovial fluid and blood of reactive arthritis patients, which suggests shared mechanisms of disease initiation. Blood from ankylosing spondylitis patients appeared to be characterized by a TCR beta motif composed of 7 to 9 highly homologous amino acid variants. In peripheral blood, the disease-linked clones were found at relatively low frequencies and had a CD8+ phenotype.

Including the terminal cysteine and phenylalanine, the CDR3 comprises 15 residues. Only the CDR3 DNA stays, 45 bases, in frame from base 1. V is cut by 3 bases and J by 1 base, and the space between the germline ends is 10 bases. Looking up the germline V gene (reference sequence) yields CDR1 LGHDT and CDR2 YNNKEL. Sequenced on an Illumina HiSeq 2500. Quantitative 5'-RACE with molecular barcodes was used to prepare TCR beta libraries. The published analysis was carried out like this. A new computational method based on a probabilistic model of VDJ rearrangement was used to identify disease-linked TCR variants. Using fastp trimming at Q25 and MiXCR clonotype assembly, TCRdb reanalyzed the public sequencing data and kept in-frame beta chains. Merged by CDR3 protein, the rows form single entries marked with the most common genes and DNA. The V and J calls come from TCRdb's annotation, not from the publication. This sample comprises under 55,000 distinct CDR3 sequences, 6.5% to 9% of them detected only once. The ten largest clones add up to roughly 8% of the sample.

This clonotype was counted many times. Its target antigen remains unknown. No much larger clonotype is one base removed from it; base qualities were not supplied. Sequencing was carried out using blood, either unsorted or a sorted T cell fraction (not recorded which). The rearrangement joined TRBV3-1 to TRBJ1-5; matching of 5 bases hints at TRBD1 as the D gene. The sequence was collected from a female donor with ankylosing spondylitis or in good health (not recorded which). The CDR3: CASSHRGASNQPQHF. At the DNA level, the sequence is TGTGCCAGCAGCCACCGAGGGGCCAGCAATCAGCCCCAGCATTTT.